The 29 T cell receptor beta chains below were found in one sample sequenced in a study of blood T cell repertoires in COVID-19 (dated by TCRdb to 2019 to 2021). Receptor amplification or capture employed the immunoSEQ multiplex PCR assay. Sourced from immuneACCESS, this table was stored by TCRdb with only in-frame sequences that have V and J called. A share of the clones is absent; for the studies checked, an unresolved V gene accounts for under half, and the remainder has no known explanation. This sample is represented by about 150,000 clones; roughly 86% of them were singletons. Clones ranked in the top ten supply 0.95% of the sample. Input material: peripheral blood. Receptors were obtained from a woman between 50 and 59 years old with acute or convalescent COVID-19.

CDR3 nucleotide sequence: TGTGCCAGCAGTGAAGGACTCGCTGGAAACACCATATATTTT. Translated: CASSEGLAGNTIYF. The genes are TRBV6-1 and TRBJ1-3, with D hard to call. Germline loops: CDR1 MNHNS, CDR2 SASEGT. This CDR3 has 14 residues. The V and J ends lost 1 base and 2 bases respectively, with 6 bases between them.

This clone has a handful of counts. The chain carries TRBV7-9 and TRBJ1-5; 8 bases align to TRBD1. The CDR3 totals 15 residues. The V and J ends lost 1 base and 6 bases, in that order; junction bases with no gene match: 5. Looked up from germline, CDR1 is SEHNR and CDR2 is FQNEAQ (reference sequence). For the CDR3, the DNA is TGTGCCAGCAGCTTAGAGGGCAGGGGGCTTCAGCCCCAGCATTTT. Protein sequence: CASSLEGRGLQPQHF.

In its sample, this clone was seen once. V gene TRBV19 combines with J gene TRBJ1-3; 8 nucleotides align to TRBD1. Germline-derived CDR1 and CDR2 are LNHDA and SQIVND (reference sequence). The length of the CDR3 is 16 residues. After removal of 7 bases from V and 0 bases from J, the junction contained 8 bases not matched to a gene. The CDR3 is CASIDRDRGSGNTIYF. The CDR3 coding sequence is TGTGCCAGTATCGATCGCGACAGGGGCTCTGGAAACACCATATATTTT.

The chain has TRBV19 and TRBJ1-5, with no clear D. This CDR3 region has 15 residues. Germline V CDR1 and CDR2: LNHDA, SQIVND (reference sequence). Trimming took 6 bases from V and 0 from J, leaving 12 bases between them. CDR3 in DNA: TGTGCCAGTAGGATTGGGCAGTCTAGCAATCAGCCCCAGCATTTT. Its protein is CASRIGQSSNQPQHF. Full variable domain (rest looked up from reference TRBV19 and TRBJ1-5): DGGITQSPKYLFRKEGQNVTLSCEQNLNHDAMYWYRQDPGQGLRLIYYSQIVNDFQKGDIAEGYSVSREKKESFPLTVTSAQKNPTAFYLCASRIGQSSNQPQHFGDGTRLSIL.

V gene TRBV5-5 combines with J gene TRBJ2-7; 10 bases agree with TRBD1. There are 16 residues in the CDR3. V was pared by 1 base and J by 6 bases, with 10 bases of the junction left unmatched. Germline CDR1 is SGHKS and CDR2 is YYEKEE (reference sequence). The CDR3 DNA follows: TGTGCCAGCAGCTTGAGCCCAAGGACAGGGGGAGGCGAGCAGTACTTC. Its protein product is CASSLSPRTGGGEQYF.

The rearrangement links TRBV30 to TRBJ2-3; D not resolved. Trimming removed 2 bases from V and 6 bases from J, with 12 bases in between. The CDR3 spans 13 residues. Germline CDR1 GTSNPN, CDR2 SVGIG (reference sequence). The CDR3 sequence is CAWSLTRGDTQYF. CDR3 nucleotide sequence: TGTGCCTGGAGTTTGACGCGCGGCGATACGCAGTATTTT.

The V call is TRBV4-1, the J call TRBJ1-3; no definite D call. This CDR3 comprises 15 residues. The germline gives CDR1 MGHRA, CDR2 YSYEKL. V was trimmed by 2 bases and J by 2 bases, leaving 10 bases between them. The CDR3 DNA reads as TGCGCCAGCAGCCAATCCGGACTTGCTGGAAACACCATATATTTT. Amino acid sequence: CASSQSGLAGNTIYF.

The chain uses TRBV4-2 and TRBJ2-7; a possible D gene is TRBD2 (6 bases). Between the trimmed V and J ends, which lost 5 bases and 6 bases, there was a span of 20 bases. CDR1 and CDR2 (germline): LGHNA, YNFKEQ. The CDR3 runs to 15 residues. The CDR3 bases are TGTGCCAGCAGCGACCGGGACTGGCAAGAAAGCGAGCAGTACTTC. It specifies CASSDRDWQESEQYF.

The CDR3: CASSLNSGSTDTQYF. CDR3 nucleotide sequence: TGTGCCAGCAGCTTGAATAGCGGCAGCACAGATACGCAGTATTTT. The chain has TRBV5-4 and TRBJ2-3; TRBD2 might be the D (6 bases). This CDR3 region has 15 residues. With 1 base removed from V and 0 bases from J, the gap between germline ends came to 9 bases. Germline CDR1 reads SGHNT; CDR2 reads YYREEE (reference sequence).

This chain links TRBV30 with TRBJ2-7, with D possibly being TRBD1 (5 bases). Deletions cut 2 bases from V and 3 bases from J, with 8 bases between. Per germline, CDR1 GTSNPN and CDR2 SVGIG (reference sequence). The length of the CDR3 is 12 residues. The CDR3 bases are TGTGCCTGGAGTATGGGGCGCTACGAGCAGTACTTC. Translation gives CAWSMGRYEQYF.

The chain combines TRBV3-1 (or the pseudogene TRBV3-2) with TRBJ2-7, with TRBD2 identical over 8 bases. The germline CDR1 and CDR2 sequences are LGHDT and YNNKEL (reference sequence). Unmatched junction bases numbered 8, after V lost 4 bases and J lost 0 bases. This CDR3 is 16 amino acids long. As DNA, the CDR3 is TGTGCCAGCAGCCTTGAGCCCGGGACTAGCTCCTACGAGCAGTACTTC. This encodes CASSLEPGTSSYEQYF.

In its sample, this clone was seen once. The rearrangement joins TRBV7-6 to TRBJ2-3; 8 bases match TRBD2. The trim removed 2 bases at V and 0 bases at J, leaving 1 base unmatched. CDR3 length equals 15 residues. From germline, CDR1 is SGHVS and CDR2 FNYEAQ. CDR3 coding DNA: TGTGCCAGCAGCTTAACTAGCGGTAGCACAGATACGCAGTATTTT. Encoded protein: CASSLTSGSTDTQYF.

Here the CDR3 DNA reads TGTGCCATCAGTGAGCCGGGACTCGTCGAGCAGTACTTC. As protein: CAISEPGLVEQYF. The rearrangement uses TRBV10-3 and TRBJ2-7, with a weak D call TRBD2 (6 bases). V lost 2 bases, J lost 6 bases, and 11 bases lay in between. CDR1 is ENHRY, CDR2 SYGVKD, per germline. This CDR3 is 13 amino acids long.

This clone has just one count. The chain carries TRBV7-2 and TRBJ2-3, with 14 nucleotides matching TRBD2. The CDR3 sequence is 19 residues long. V dropped 1 base and J dropped 0; count of bases not matched to a gene: 6. Germline loops: CDR1 SGHTA, CDR2 FQGNSA. CDR3 sequence: CASSLGLAGGPTSTDTQYF. DNA for the CDR3: TGTGCCAGCAGCTTAGGACTAGCGGGAGGGCCTACTAGCACAGATACGCAGTATTTT.

This chain joins TRBV11-2 and TRBJ2-2; a possible D gene is TRBD2 (6 bases). From germline, CDR1 is SGHAT and CDR2 FQNNGV. Trimming pared 7 bases from V and 4 bases from J, leaving 10 bases between. This CDR3 comprises 13 residues. CDR3 sequence (DNA): TGTGCCAGCATAGGACTAACCACCGGGGAGCTGTTTTTT. Its translation is CASIGLTTGELFF.

This rearrangement joins TRBV11-2 to TRBJ2-1; the match to TRBD2 covers 12 bases. V trimming: 2 bases; J trimming: 7 bases; junction bases outside the gene matches: 9. The germline gives CDR1 SGHAT, CDR2 FQNNGV. CDR3 length: 17 amino acids. The CDR3 sequence: CASSLYALAGGRNEQFF. The CDR3 DNA is TGTGCCAGCAGCTTATATGCCCTAGCGGGAGGGCGGAATGAGCAGTTCTTC.

V is TRBV25-1 and J is TRBJ1-2, with D perhaps matching TRBD1 (5 bases). This CDR3 spans 14 amino acids. CDR1 and CDR2 from the germline V gene are MGHDK and SYGVNS. V was cut by 3 bases and J by 4 bases, with 12 bases left in between. CDR3 sequence reads: CASSDYRSLYGYTF. CDR3 bases: TGTGCCAGCAGTGACTACAGGAGCCTCTATGGCTACACCTTC.

CDR3 sequence: CAISESSGAVYEQYF. The CDR3 DNA reads TGTGCCATCAGTGAGTCTAGCGGGGCAGTTTACGAGCAGTACTTC. J is TRBJ2-7 and V is TRBV10-3, with 8 positions matching TRBD2. Germline trimming cut 0 bases from V and 4 bases from J; bases unmatched to any gene: 5. CDR1 is ENHRY, CDR2 SYGVKD, per germline. The CDR3 sequence is 15 residues long.

The chain has TRBV20-1 and TRBJ1-2; D is unclear. The length of the CDR3 is 14 residues. The germline gives CDR1 DFQATT, CDR2 SNEGSKA (reference sequence). The germline V and J ends were trimmed by 3 bases and 0 bases, with 11 bases remaining between them. This CDR3 reads CSASTTGTNYGYTF. CDR3 DNA sequence: TGCAGTGCTAGTACCACGGGGACTAACTATGGCTACACCTTC.

This chain links TRBV15 with TRBJ1-5; maybe TRBD1 (5 bases). The CDR3 consists of 15 residues. Trimming shortened V by 5 bases and J by 3 bases, and 14 bases separated the two germline ends. Germline V gene lookup returns CDR1 LNHNV and CDR2 YYDKDF (reference sequence). CDR3 DNA sequence: TGTGCCACCAGCCGGACACTGGGGATCAATCAGCCCCAGCATTTT. Amino acids: CATSRTLGINQPQHF.

The CDR3 DNA sequence: TGCGCCAGCAGCTCTTCAGGTGACTCCTACAATGAGCAGTTCTTC. It codes for CASSSSGDSYNEQFF. The V call is TRBV5-1, the J call TRBJ2-1; D not certain. V shed 3 bases and J shed 0 bases, with 10 bases lying between them. This CDR3 is built from 15 residues. Germline loops: CDR1 SGHRS, CDR2 YFSETQ.

The chain uses TRBV4-2 and TRBJ1-5; TRBD1 agrees at 7 bases. V dropped 0 bases and J dropped 3; count of bases not matched to a gene: 5. The CDR3 consists of 16 residues. Per germline, CDR1 LGHNA and CDR2 YNFKEQ. The DNA for the CDR3 is TGTGCCAGCAGCCAAGAAGGAGGGGGCGTCAATCAGCCCCAGCATTTT. Translation gives CASSQEGGGVNQPQHF.

The CDR3 sequence is CSARTGGNYPSYNEQFF. DNA for the CDR3: TGCAGCGCTCGGACAGGGGGAAATTACCCCTCCTACAATGAGCAGTTCTTC. The chain joins TRBV29-1 to TRBJ2-1; 10 bases line up with TRBD1. The V gene's germline CDR1 is SQVTM and CDR2 ANQGSEA. This CDR3 comprises 17 residues. V trimming: 7 bases; J trimming: 0 bases; junction bases outside the gene matches: 12.

This clone was counted a single time. This sequence joins TRBV6-5 and TRBJ1-2; the match to TRBD1 covers 8 bases. V trimming: 5 bases; J trimming: 10 bases; junction bases outside the gene matches: 9. This CDR3 spans 13 amino acids. From germline, CDR1 is MNHEY and CDR2 SVGAGI. CDR3 sequence (DNA): TGTGCCAGCAGTCCCCAGGACAGGGCAGTCTACACCTTC. Translated: CASSPQDRAVYTF.

This chain links TRBV5-1 with TRBJ2-3, with 9 positions matching TRBD1. Looked up from germline, CDR1 is SGHRS and CDR2 is YFSETQ. J lost 1 base, V lost 0 bases, and 3 bases had no gene match. This CDR3 spans 16 amino acids. The CDR3 loop is CASSLARDRGTDTQYF. CDR3 bases: TGCGCCAGCAGCTTGGCCCGGGACAGGGGCACAGATACGCAGTATTTT.

V usage is TRBV6-5 and J usage is TRBJ1-6; tentatively, D is TRBD1 (5 bases). Trimming stripped 6 bases from V and 7 bases from J, with 10 bases between. CDR3 length equals 13 residues. Germline values: CDR1 MNHEY, CDR2 SVGAGI. The CDR3 region is CASRTVSNSPLHF. CDR3 DNA sequence: TGTGCCAGCAGGACAGTTTCCAATTCACCCCTCCACTTT.

CDR3 bases: TGCAGCGTTGAAGGCCATCGAGGGCTGAGCACTGAAGCTTTCTTT. Translating it yields CSVEGHRGLSTEAFF. V usage is TRBV29-1 and J usage is TRBJ1-1; D gene unclear. Trimming pared 1 base from V and 4 bases from J, leaving 16 bases between. Germline V CDR1 and CDR2: SQVTM, ANQGSEA. This CDR3 is built from 15 residues.

The chain is built from TRBV5-1 and TRBJ2-1, with 8 positions matching TRBD1. The trim removed 0 bases at V and 9 bases at J, leaving 5 bases unmatched. The CDR3 sequence is 14 residues long. Germline assignment: CDR1 SGHRS and CDR2 YFSETQ. This CDR3 reads CASSLGQGSGEQFF. CDR3 nucleotides: TGCGCCAGCAGCTTGGGACAGGGGTCTGGTGAGCAGTTCTTC.

This chain links TRBV19 with TRBJ1-6, with unresolved D. The CDR3 is 15 amino acids. Germline CDR1 LNHDA, CDR2 SQIVND (reference sequence). V was clipped by 5 bases and J by 0 bases, with 8 bases between them. CDR3 DNA sequence: TGTGCCAGTAGTCTTGCTAGCTCCTATAATTCACCCCTCCACTTT. Protein product: CASSLASSYNSPLHF.